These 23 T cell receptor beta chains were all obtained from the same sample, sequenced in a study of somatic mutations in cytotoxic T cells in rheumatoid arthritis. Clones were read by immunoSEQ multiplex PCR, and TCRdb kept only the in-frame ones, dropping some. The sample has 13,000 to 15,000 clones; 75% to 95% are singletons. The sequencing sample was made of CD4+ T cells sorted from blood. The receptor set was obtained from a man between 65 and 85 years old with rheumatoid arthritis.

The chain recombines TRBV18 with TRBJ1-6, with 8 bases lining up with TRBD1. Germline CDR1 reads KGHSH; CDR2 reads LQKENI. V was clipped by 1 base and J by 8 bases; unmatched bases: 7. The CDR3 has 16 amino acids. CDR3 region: CASSPQVTGGDSPLHF. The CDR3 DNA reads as TGTGCCAGCTCACCACAAGTAACAGGGGGTGATTCACCCCTCCACTTT.

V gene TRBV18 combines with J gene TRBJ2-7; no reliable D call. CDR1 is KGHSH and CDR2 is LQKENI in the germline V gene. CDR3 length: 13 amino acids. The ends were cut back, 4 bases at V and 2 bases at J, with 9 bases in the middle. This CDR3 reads CASSLSNTYEQYF. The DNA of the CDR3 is TGTGCCAGCTCACTCTCCAACACCTACGAGCAGTACTTC. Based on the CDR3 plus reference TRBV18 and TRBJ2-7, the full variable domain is NAGVMQNPRHLVRRRGQEARLRCSPMKGHSHVYWYRQLPEEGLKFMVYLQKENIIDESGMPKERFSAEFPKEGPSILRIQQVVRGDSAAYFCASSLSNTYEQYFGPGTRLTVT.

CDR3 residues: CASSPGTAYGYTF. The CDR3 nucleotides are TGTGCCAGCAGCCCCGGGACAGCCTATGGCTACACCTTC. The chain carries TRBV14 and TRBJ1-2, with 7 bases lining up with TRBD1. The CDR3 is made up of 13 amino acids. CDR1 SGHDN and CDR2 FVKESK come from the germline V gene. With 4 bases clipped from V and 4 bases from J, the junction kept 3 bases outside the gene matches.

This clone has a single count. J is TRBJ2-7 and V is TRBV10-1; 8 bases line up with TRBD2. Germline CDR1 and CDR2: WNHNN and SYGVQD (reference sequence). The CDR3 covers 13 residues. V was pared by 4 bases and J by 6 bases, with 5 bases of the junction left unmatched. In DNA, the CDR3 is TGCGCCAGCAGTGGGACTAGCAATGGCGAGCAGTACTTC. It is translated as CASSGTSNGEQYF.

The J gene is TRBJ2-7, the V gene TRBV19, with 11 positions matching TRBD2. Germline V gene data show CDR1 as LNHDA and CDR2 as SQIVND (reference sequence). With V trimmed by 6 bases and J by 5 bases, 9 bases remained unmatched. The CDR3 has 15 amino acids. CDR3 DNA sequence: TGTGCCAGTAGCCCCTCACTAGCGGGAGTCCACGAGCAGTACTTC. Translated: CASSPSLAGVHEQYF.

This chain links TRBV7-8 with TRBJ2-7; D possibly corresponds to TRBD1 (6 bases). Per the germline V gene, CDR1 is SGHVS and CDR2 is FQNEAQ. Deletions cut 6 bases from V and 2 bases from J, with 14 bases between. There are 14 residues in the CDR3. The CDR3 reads CASRRNRETYEQYF. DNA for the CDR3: TGTGCCAGCAGACGAAACAGGGAGACCTACGAGCAGTACTTC.

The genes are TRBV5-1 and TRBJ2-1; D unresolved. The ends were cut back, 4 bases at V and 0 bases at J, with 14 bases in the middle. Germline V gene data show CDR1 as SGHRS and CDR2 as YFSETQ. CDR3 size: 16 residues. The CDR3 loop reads CASSRSAAGSYNEQFF. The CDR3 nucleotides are TGCGCCAGCAGCCGATCGGCTGCAGGCTCCTACAATGAGCAGTTCTTC.

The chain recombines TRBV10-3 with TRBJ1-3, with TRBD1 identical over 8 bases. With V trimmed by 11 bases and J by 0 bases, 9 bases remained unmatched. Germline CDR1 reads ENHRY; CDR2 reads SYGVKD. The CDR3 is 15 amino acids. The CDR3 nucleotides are TGTGCCGCGTACAGGGGGGAGGACTCTGGAAACACCATATATTTT. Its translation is CAAYRGEDSGNTIYF.

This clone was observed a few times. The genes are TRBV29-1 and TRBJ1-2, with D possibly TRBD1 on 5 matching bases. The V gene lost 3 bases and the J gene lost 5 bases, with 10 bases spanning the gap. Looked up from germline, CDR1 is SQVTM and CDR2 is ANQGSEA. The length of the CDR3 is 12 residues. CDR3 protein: CSVDRAHYGYTF. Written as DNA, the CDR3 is TGCAGCGTTGACAGGGCCCATTATGGCTACACCTTC.

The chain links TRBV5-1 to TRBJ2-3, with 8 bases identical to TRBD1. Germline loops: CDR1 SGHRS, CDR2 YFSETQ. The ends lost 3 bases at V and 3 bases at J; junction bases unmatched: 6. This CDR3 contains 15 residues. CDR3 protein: CASSWGTGVTDTQYF. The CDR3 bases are TGCGCCAGCAGCTGGGGGACAGGAGTGACAGATACGCAGTATTTT.

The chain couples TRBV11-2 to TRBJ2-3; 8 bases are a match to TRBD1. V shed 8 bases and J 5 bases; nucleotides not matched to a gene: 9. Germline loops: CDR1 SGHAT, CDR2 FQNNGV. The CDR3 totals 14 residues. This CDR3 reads CASGDSTGGDTQYF. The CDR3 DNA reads TGTGCCAGCGGGGACTCTACAGGGGGAGATACGCAGTATTTT. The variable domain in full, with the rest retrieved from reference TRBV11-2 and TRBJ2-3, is EAGVAQSPRYKIIEKRQSVAFWCNPISGHATLYWYQQILGQGPKLLIQFQNNGVVDDSQLPKDRFSAERLKGVDSTLKIQPAKLEDSAVYLCASGDSTGGDTQYFGPGTRLTVL.

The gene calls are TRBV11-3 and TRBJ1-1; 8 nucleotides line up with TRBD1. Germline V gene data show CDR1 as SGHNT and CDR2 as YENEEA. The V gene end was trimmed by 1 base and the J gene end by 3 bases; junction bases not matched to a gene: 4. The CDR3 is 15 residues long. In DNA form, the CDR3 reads TGTGCCAGCAGCTTAGGGGGGACAGGACACACTGAAGCTTTCTTT. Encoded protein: CASSLGGTGHTEAFF.

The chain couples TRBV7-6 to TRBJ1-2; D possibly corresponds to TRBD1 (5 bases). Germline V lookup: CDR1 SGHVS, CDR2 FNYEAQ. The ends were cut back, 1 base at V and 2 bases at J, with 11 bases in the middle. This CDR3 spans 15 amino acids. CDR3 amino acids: CASSLEGAKNYGYTF. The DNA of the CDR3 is TGTGCCAGCAGCTTAGAAGGGGCCAAAAACTATGGCTACACCTTC.

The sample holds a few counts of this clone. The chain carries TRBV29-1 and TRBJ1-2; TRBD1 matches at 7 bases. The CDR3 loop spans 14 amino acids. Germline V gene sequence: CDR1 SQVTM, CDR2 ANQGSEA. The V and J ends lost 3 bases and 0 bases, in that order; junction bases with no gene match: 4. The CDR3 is CSVDRQGSNYGYTF. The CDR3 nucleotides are TGCAGCGTTGACAGACAGGGCTCTAACTATGGCTACACCTTC. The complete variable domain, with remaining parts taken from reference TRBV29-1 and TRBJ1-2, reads SAVISQKPSRDICQRGTSLTIQCQVDSQVTMMFWYRQQPGQSLTLIATANQGSEATYESGFVIDKFPISRPNLTFSTLTVSNMSPEDSSIYLCSVDRQGSNYGYTFGSGTRLTVV.

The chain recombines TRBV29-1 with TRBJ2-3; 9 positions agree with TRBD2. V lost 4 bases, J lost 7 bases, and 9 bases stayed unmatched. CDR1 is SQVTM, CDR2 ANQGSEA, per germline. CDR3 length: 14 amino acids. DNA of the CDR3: TGCAGCGTTGCGCTGCGGGGGGGGGTGAATACGCAGTATTTT. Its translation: CSVALRGGVNTQYF.

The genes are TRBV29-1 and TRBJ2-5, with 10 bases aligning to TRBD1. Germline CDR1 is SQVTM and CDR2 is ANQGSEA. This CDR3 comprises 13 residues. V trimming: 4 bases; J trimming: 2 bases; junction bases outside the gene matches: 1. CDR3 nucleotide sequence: TGCAGCGTTGCGGGACAGGGGCAAGAGACCCAGTACTTC. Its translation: CSVAGQGQETQYF.

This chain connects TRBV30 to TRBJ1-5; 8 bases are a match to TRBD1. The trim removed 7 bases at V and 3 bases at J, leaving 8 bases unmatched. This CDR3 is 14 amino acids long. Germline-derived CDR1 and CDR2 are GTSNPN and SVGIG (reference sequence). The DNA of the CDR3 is TGTGCCTATTCGACAGGGGCTTTCAATCAGCCCCAGCATTTT. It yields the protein CAYSTGAFNQPQHF.

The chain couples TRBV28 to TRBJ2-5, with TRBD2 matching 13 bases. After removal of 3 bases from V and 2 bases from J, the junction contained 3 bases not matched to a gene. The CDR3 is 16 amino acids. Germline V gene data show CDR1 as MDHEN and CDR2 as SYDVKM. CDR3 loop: CASSLGGLAGQETQYF. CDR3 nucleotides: TGTGCCAGCAGTTTGGGGGGACTAGCGGGACAAGAGACCCAGTACTTC. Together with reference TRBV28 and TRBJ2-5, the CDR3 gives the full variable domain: DVKVTQSSRYLVKRTGEKVFLECVQDMDHENMFWYRQDPGLGLRLIYFSYDVKMKEKGDIPEGYSVSREKKERFSLILESASTNQTSMYLCASSLGGLAGQETQYFGPGTRLLVL.

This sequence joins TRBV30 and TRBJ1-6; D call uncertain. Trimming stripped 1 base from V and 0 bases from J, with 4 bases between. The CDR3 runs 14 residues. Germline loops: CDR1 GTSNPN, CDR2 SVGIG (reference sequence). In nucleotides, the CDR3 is TGTGCCTGGAGTGGGCCCTCCTATAATTCACCCCTCCACTTT. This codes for CAWSGPSYNSPLHF.

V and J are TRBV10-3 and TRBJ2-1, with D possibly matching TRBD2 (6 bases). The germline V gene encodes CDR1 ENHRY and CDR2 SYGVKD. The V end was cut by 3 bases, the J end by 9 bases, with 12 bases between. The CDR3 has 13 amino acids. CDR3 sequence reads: CAISEGEAREQFF. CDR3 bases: TGTGCCATCAGTGAAGGGGAGGCTCGTGAGCAGTTCTTC.

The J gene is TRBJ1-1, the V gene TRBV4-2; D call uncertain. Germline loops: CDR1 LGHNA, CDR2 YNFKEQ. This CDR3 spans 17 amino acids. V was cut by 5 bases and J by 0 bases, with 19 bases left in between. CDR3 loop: CASSKPAGELMNTEAFF. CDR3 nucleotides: TGTGCCAGCAGCAAACCAGCCGGGGAGCTAATGAACACTGAAGCTTTCTTT.

CDR3 nucleotides: TGTGCCAGCAGTTACTCAAGTCCGGTACTAAACACTGAAGCTTTCTTT. Protein product: CASSYSSPVLNTEAFF. The chain joins TRBV6-5 to TRBJ1-1; the D is unclear. CDR3 size: 16 residues. Trimming pared 0 bases from V and 2 bases from J, leaving 13 bases between. CDR1 is MNHEY, CDR2 SVGAGI, per germline.

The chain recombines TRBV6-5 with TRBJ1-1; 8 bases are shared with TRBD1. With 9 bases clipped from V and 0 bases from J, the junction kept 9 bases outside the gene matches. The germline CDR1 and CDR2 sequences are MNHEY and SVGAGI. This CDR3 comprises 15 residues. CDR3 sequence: CASQGADILNTEAFF. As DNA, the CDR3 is TGTGCCAGTCAGGGGGCGGATATATTGAACACTGAAGCTTTCTTT.